This TCR beta chain appears in the sequencing data of a study of immune characterization of retroperitoneal liposarcoma. This clonotype has ten or more counts. MiXCR, applied by TCRdb to the PCR reads, yields one record per CDR3 protein. The sample has 9,500 to 14,000 distinct CDR3 sequences, approximately 28% seen once. The J segment lost 10 bases and the V segment lost 0 bases, leaving 8 bases of the junction unmatched. This CDR3 spans 16 amino acids. Germline loops: CDR1 SGHVS, CDR2 FQNEAQ. Sequencing was done on a sample of tumor tissue. V gene TRBV7-8 combines with J gene TRBJ2-1, with 11 bases identical to TRBD2. This TCR was recovered from a female donor with retroperitoneal liposarcoma. The CDR3 spells CASSLAASGGIYEQFF. The CDR3 DNA is TGTGCCAGCAGCTTAGCGGCTAGCGGGGGGATCTACGAGCAGTTCTTC.